These T cell receptor beta chains were read from a single sample in a study of blood T cells in healthy people across ages. A single record per CDR3 protein comes from TCRdb applying MiXCR to the 5' RACE reads. Of about 930,000 distinct CDR3 sequences listed, 25% to 35% are singletons. This same sample was also taken into another study, of T cells of mothers and their children.

The sequenced sample was blood. These receptors originate from a woman in her thirties or forties in good health. Each CDR3 is given with its conserved first and last residue. D genes are given only for firm matches. The size of a clone is reported for some rows only, either as once, few or many, or as a class for expanded clones.

>TRBJ2-7|TRBV6-6|.|.
TGTGCCAGCAGCCCATTGGCGGTCTCCTACGAGCAGTACTTC
CASSPLAVSYEQYF
>TRBJ2-7|TRBV12-3/TRBV12-4|.|TRBD1
TGTGCCAGCAGTCCCCCTAAAGACAGGGGGATAGAGCAGTACTTC
CASSPPKDRGIEQYF
>TRBJ2-1|TRBV20-1|.|TRBD2
TGCAGTACTAGAGTGCGCAACTTAGCGGGGGGCTACAATGAGCAGTTCTTC
CSTRVRNLAGGYNEQFF
>TRBJ2-7|TRBV20-1|.|.
TGCAGTGCAACTGAGACCGGGCCAGATTACGAGCAGTACTTC
CSATETGPDYEQYF
>TRBJ1-2|TRBV16|.|TRBD1
TGTGCCAGCAGCCAGACAGGGCCCACTAACTATGGAGGCTACACCTTC
CASSQTGPTNYGGYTF
>TRBJ2-1|TRBV6-5|many|.
TGTGCCAGCAGTTACTTGGGGCGTGAGCAGTTCTTC
CASSYLGREQFF
>TRBJ2-1|TRBV5-4|few|.
TGTGCCAGCAGCTTGGACAGCCTGAGGGAGCAGTTCTTC
CASSLDSLREQFF
>TRBJ2-5|TRBV27|many|TRBD1
TGTGCCAGCAGCCAACCGGGACAGGTGGTTGAGACCCAGTACTTC
CASSQPGQVVETQYF
>TRBJ2-5|TRBV28|few|TRBD1
TGTGCCAGCAGTTTCTCCGGGACAGGGGAGGAGACCCAGTACTTC
CASSFSGTGEETQYF
>TRBJ2-1|TRBV6-5|.|.
TGTGCCAGCAGTTACTCAGGGTATCGAGAGACCCAGTTCTTC
CASSYSGYRETQFF
>TRBJ2-3|TRBV20-1|many|.
TGCAGTGCCCCGTTGGAGGGTTCTCTCGTTACAGATACGCAGTATTTT
CSAPLEGSLVTDTQYF
>TRBJ1-2|TRBV28|many|.
TGTGCCAGCAGCCAAGGGGGGAATAACTATGGCTACACCTTC
CASSQGGNNYGYTF
>TRBJ2-5|TRBV5-1|.|TRBD1
TGCGCCAGCAGCCCGGGACAGGTACGCCAAGAGACCCAGTACTTC
CASSPGQVRQETQYF
>TRBJ2-3|TRBV11-2|many|.
TGTGCCAGCAGCTTAGAAGGGAATATCGGCACAGATACGCAGTATTTT
CASSLEGNIGTDTQYF
>TRBJ2-3|TRBV6-5|few|TRBD2
TGTGCCAGCAGTTACGGGCTAGCGGGGGCCCCTTTAAATAGCACAGATACGCAGTATTTT
CASSYGLAGAPLNSTDTQYF
>TRBJ1-3|TRBV12-3/TRBV12-4|.|TRBD1
TGTGCCAGCAGTTTAGCGCTGGGGACAGTGGCATATTTT
CASSLALGTVAYF
>TRBJ2-1|TRBV7-2|few|TRBD2
TGTGCCAGCAGCCCCGCAGCGGGGGACTACAATGAGCAGTTCTTC
CASSPAAGDYNEQFF
>TRBJ2-6|TRBV28|.|.
TGTGCCAGCAGTCGGGCAGGGACCGGGGCCAACGTCCTGACTTTC
CASSRAGTGANVLTF
>TRBJ2-3|TRBV20-1|few|.
TGCAGTGTCAGAGTAGCGGGCACAGATACGCAGTATTTT
CSVRVAGTDTQYF
>TRBJ2-3|TRBV5-1|.|.
TGCGCCAGCAGACCAGAGGGAGGAACAGATACGCAGTATTTT
CASRPEGGTDTQYF
>TRBJ1-1|TRBV29-1|many|TRBD1
TGCAGCGTCCAGAACAGGGGGGATACTGAAGCTTTCTTT
CSVQNRGDTEAFF
>TRBJ1-1|TRBV15|.|TRBD1
TGTGCCACCAGCGAAGGACAGGGGCAGAGCACTGAAGCTTTCTTT
CATSEGQGQSTEAFF
>TRBJ2-4|TRBV7-3|many|.
TGTGCCAGCAGCTTAGACGGGGGCCTTGGGGCCAAAAACATTCAGTACTTC
CASSLDGGLGAKNIQYF
>TRBJ2-7|TRBV20-1|few|.
TGCAGTGCTCACCTGAGCTCGGGAGATCCTTCGGTCGAGCAGTACTTC
CSAHLSSGDPSVEQYF
>TRBJ2-2|TRBV10-3|once|TRBD1
TGTGCCATCAGAGACAGGGGCACCGGGGAGCTGTTTTTT
CAIRDRGTGELFF
>TRBJ2-5|TRBV5-1|.|.
TGCGCCAGCAGCTTGAGTAAAGGCCGGGAAGAGACCCAGTACTTC
CASSLSKGREETQYF
>TRBJ1-5|TRBV20-1|.|.
TGCAGTGCTAGAGATCGGACAGCACCATACCAGCCCCAGCATTTT
CSARDRTAPYQPQHF